The T cell receptor beta chain described here comes from a study of shared clonotypes between healthy human individuals (dated by TCRdb to about 2020). The study in broad terms: The cohort included three men and a couple of women between 18 and 49 years of age. For each donor, three plates each were used for CD4 naive and CD4 memory, two plates were used for CD8 naive, and one plate was used for CD8 memory. Libraries were prepared and TCR repertoires were sequenced by different laboratories using diverse techniques, in order to increase sequencing depth and limit assay-specific biases. Each donor's leukapheresis produced roughly between roughly 0.9 and 9 billion PBMCs. The study deeply sequenced blood TCR repertoires of roughly five healthy adults to estimate repertoire size and the extent of clonotype sharing between individuals. Overall study results and their limits: When four donors were compared, the shared fraction of clonotypes was around 5% for naive CD4, 3.5% for naive CD8, 2% to 2.5% for memory CD4, and under 0.5% for memory CD8. Because the study included a small number of donors, the genetic and exposure-history diversity represented was limited. Compared with non-shared clonotypes, the clonotypes found in all four sorted-subset donors had higher generation probabilities. Pairwise subsampling led to the expectation that sequencing depth would affect the degree of clonotype sharing among donors. Incomplete sequencing was indicated by rarefaction of sorted-subset datasets, despite the large sequencing depth. Naive subsets generally had larger estimated clonotype richness than memory subsets. Sampling was limited to blood, and TCR repertoires in tissue likely differ from TCR repertoires in blood.

For this clone: The target of this receptor is not known. No much larger clonotype is one base removed from it; base qualities were not supplied.

The germline V gene specifies MDHEN as CDR1 and SYDVKM as CDR2. From its cysteine to its phenylalanine, the CDR3 spans 13 amino acids. The only DNA kept is the CDR3, 39 bases in frame from the first base. V is cut by 6 bases and J by 1 base, and the space between the germline ends is 9 bases. Using the deep immunoSEQ assay, TCR CDR3 regions were amplified from genomic DNA by multiplex PCR. Extracted genomic DNA from each cell subset was spread evenly across all wells of several immunoSEQ 96-well plates, with each plate serving as a replicate. Each replicate PCR for sorted subsets received about 180 ng genomic DNA, equal to roughly 29,000 T cell genomes. The purified libraries were quantified using a Qubit 3.0 fluorometer, sized with a Bioanalyzer 2100, and then quantified again using the KAPA Library Quantification kit. A separate single-read 150-cycle Illumina NextSeq 550 flow cell was used to sequence each immunoSEQ 96-well plate. The paper's processing steps were these. The immunoSEQ output contained only junctional sequences without quality scores, so filtering could not match that applied to full-length reads. Sequences were annotated with PyIR, a Python wrapper for IgBLAST v1.9, using IMGT germline references to assign V/J genes and CDR3. Reads with weak V/J assignments (E-value above 1e-6), missing CDR3, stop codons, out-of-frame junctions, or ambiguous translated residues were removed. V3J clonotypes were defined by identical inferred V gene, J gene, and CDR3 amino acid sequence. To compute the percentage overlap between repertoires, the number of shared unique clonotypes was divided by the size of the smaller repertoire. Richness of each repertoire was evaluated using RTK rarefaction, the Chao1 estimator, and Recon v2.1 estimates of unobserved clonotypes. OLGA was used to compute generation probabilities for all TCRbeta clonotypes that the gDNA method yielded from a handful of donors. As stored in TCRdb, this immuneACCESS dataset retains in-frame rearrangements with V and J assigned. A fraction of the clones does not appear; measured against another copy, unresolved V genes explain less than half of the discrepancy, and the remainder lacks a known reason. V, J and clone size reflect that table, while D and trimming were determined from the DNA. This sample gives a few million clones in total; approximately 90% of them show up just once. The ten top clones hold roughly 0.13% of the sample.

Donors were healthy HIV-negative adults with no recently reported acute infections or vaccinations. All donors were Caucasian adults living in Nashville, Tennessee, USA. Magnetic negative selection was used to enrich CD4+ T cells, after which naive cells were positively selected on CD45RA and the negative fraction became the memory subset. Blood was collected by leukapheresis, and PBMCs were isolated by Ficoll-Histopaque density gradient centrifugation and then cryopreserved in liquid nitrogen vapor phase. Analytical flow cytometry was used to check the purity and quantity of every magnetically sorted T cell population. Genomic DNA was isolated from each sorted fraction and quantified by UV absorbance on a Nanodrop 2000c.

The receptor was derived from a man aged 18 to 29 in good health. The sample comprised naive CD4+ T cells sorted from blood. What this sample's cell subset or site label stands for: CD45RA+ positively selected. The chain is encoded by TRBV28 joined to TRBJ1-2; the best D guess is TRBD1, with 5 bases matching. This receptor carries the CDR3 CASRGGVNYGYTF. Read as DNA, the sequence is TGTGCCAGCAGGGGAGGGGTTAACTATGGCTACACCTTC.